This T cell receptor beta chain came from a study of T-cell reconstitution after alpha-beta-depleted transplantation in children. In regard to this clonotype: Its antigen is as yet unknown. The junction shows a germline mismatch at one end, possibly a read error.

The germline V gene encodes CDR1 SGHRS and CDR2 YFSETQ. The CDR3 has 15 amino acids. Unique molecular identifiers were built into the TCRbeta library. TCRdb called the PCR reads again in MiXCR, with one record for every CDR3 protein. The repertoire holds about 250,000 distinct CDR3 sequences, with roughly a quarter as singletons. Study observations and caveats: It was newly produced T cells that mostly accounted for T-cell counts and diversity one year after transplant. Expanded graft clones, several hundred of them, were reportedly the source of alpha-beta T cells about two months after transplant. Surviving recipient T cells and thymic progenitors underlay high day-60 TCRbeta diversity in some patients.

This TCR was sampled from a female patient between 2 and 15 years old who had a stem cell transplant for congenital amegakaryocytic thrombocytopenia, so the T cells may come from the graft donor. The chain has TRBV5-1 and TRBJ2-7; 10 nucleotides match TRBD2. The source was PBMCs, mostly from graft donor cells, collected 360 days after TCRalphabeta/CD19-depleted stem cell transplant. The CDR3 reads CARSSGTSVSYEQYF. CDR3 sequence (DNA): TGCGCCAGAAGCTCCGGGACTAGCGTCTCCTACGAGCAGTACTTC.